This entry concerns a single T cell receptor beta chain. The CDR3 extends over 13 amino acids. Trimming left V 5 bases short and J 0 bases short, with 9 bases between. The V gene's germline CDR1 is SQVTM and CDR2 ANQGSEA. Some clones are missing from TCRdb's copy, which holds only in-frame ones; the method was immunoSEQ multiplex PCR. The sample records over 950,000 clones, approximately 77% being singletons. This sample was included in a study of shared clonotypes between healthy human individuals. The donor cohort consisted entirely of Caucasian adults residing in Nashville, Tennessee. This TCR came from a man younger than 35 in good health. Some clones in this sample may be carry-over from other donors' samples. The chain joins TRBV29-1 to TRBJ2-3; possible D gene TRBD2, 5 bases. The sequenced material came from memory CD4+ T cells from PBMCs. The sample's subset: CD45RA-negative fraction. The CDR3 region is CSVRGRSTDTQYF. In nucleotides, the CDR3 is TGCAGCGTTCGCGGGCGTAGCACAGATACGCAGTATTTT.